Each of the 23 T cell receptor beta chains below was sequenced from the same sample in a study of blood T cell repertoires in COVID-19. Sequenced by immunoSEQ multiplex PCR; TCRdb stores in-frame clones only, minus some. The sample comprises roughly 100,000 clones, approximately 89% of which are singletons, and 17% rests with the top ten. Material: peripheral blood. These receptors originate from a human donor in a cohort sampled during active COVID-19.

The chain is built from TRBV20-1 and TRBJ2-1; 9 bases align to TRBD2. Germline CDR1 DFQATT, CDR2 SNEGSKA (reference sequence). The CDR3 length is 11 residues. Trimming took 5 bases from V and 15 from J; bases not matched to a gene: 8. As DNA, the CDR3 is TGCAGTGCTCCTCTAGCGGGGCCCATGTTCTTC. The encoded protein is CSAPLAGPMFF.

The genes are TRBV19 and TRBJ1-1; 10 bases fit TRBD1. V shed 9 bases, J shed 1 base, and the junction held 5 bases outside the gene matches. Germline values: CDR1 LNHDA, CDR2 SQIVND (reference sequence). The CDR3 consists of 14 residues. CDR3 sequence: CASRDRGWNTEAFF. CDR3 bases: TGTGCCAGCCGGGACAGGGGATGGAACACTGAAGCTTTCTTT. Full variable domain (rest looked up from reference TRBV19 and TRBJ1-1): DGGITQSPKYLFRKEGQNVTLSCEQNLNHDAMYWYRQDPGQGLRLIYYSQIVNDFQKGDIAEGYSVSREKKESFPLTVTSAQKNPTAFYLCASRDRGWNTEAFFGQGTRLTVV.

This clone has a handful of counts. The gene calls are TRBV10-1 and TRBJ1-4; 7 nucleotides align to TRBD1. The J segment lost 4 bases and the V segment lost 6 bases, leaving 5 bases of the junction unmatched. Germline-derived CDR1 and CDR2 are WNHNN and SYGVQD (reference sequence). The CDR3 is made up of 14 amino acids. The CDR3 region is CASRTGRFNEKLFF. The DNA of the CDR3 is TGCGCCAGCAGGACAGGGAGGTTTAATGAAAAACTGTTTTTT.

The J gene is TRBJ2-5, the V gene TRBV11-3, with D perhaps matching TRBD1 (5 bases). CDR3 length equals 14 residues. Germline V gene sequence: CDR1 SGHNT, CDR2 YENEEA. The ends were cut back, 1 base at V and 1 base at J, with 7 bases in the middle. In DNA, the CDR3 is TGTGCCAGCAGCTTAGGGACACGCCAAGAGACCCAGTACTTC. This sequence encodes CASSLGTRQETQYF.

The rearrangement uses TRBV7-2 and TRBJ1-3; D is uncertain. This CDR3 is 13 amino acids long. Trimming took 1 base from V and 4 from J, leaving 5 bases between them. CDR1 is SGHTA and CDR2 is FQGNSA in the germline V gene. CDR3 nucleotide sequence: TGTGCCAGCAGCTTAGGCCTAGGAAACACCATATATTTT. Its protein is CASSLGLGNTIYF.

The chain employs TRBV10-3 and TRBJ2-5, with 7 bases aligning to TRBD2. CDR1 and CDR2 (germline): ENHRY, SYGVKD. The CDR3 has 14 amino acids. V was clipped by 3 bases and J by 2 bases; unmatched bases: 3. The CDR3 DNA is TGTGCCATCAGTGACCTAGCGGCTCAAGAGACCCAGTACTTC. This translates into CAISDLAAQETQYF.

The CDR3: CASSQGYQGEAFF. DNA for the CDR3: TGTGCCAGCAGCCAAGGTTACCAGGGGGAAGCTTTCTTT. V gene TRBV3-1 (or the pseudogene TRBV3-2) combines with J gene TRBJ1-1; D might be TRBD1 (6 bases). CDR3 length equals 13 residues. Germline V lookup: CDR1 LGHDT, CDR2 YNNKEL (reference sequence). V was cut by 1 base and J by 8 bases, with 11 bases left in between.

The chain carries TRBV5-1 and TRBJ2-7; 8 bases align to TRBD1. With V trimmed by 5 bases and J by 1 base, 5 bases remained unmatched. Germline V CDR1 and CDR2: SGHRS, YFSETQ. This CDR3 region has 14 residues. CDR3 sequence reads: CASSRGQGSYEQYF. The DNA for the CDR3 is TGCGCCAGCAGTCGAGGACAGGGATCCTACGAGCAGTACTTC.

The chain couples TRBV5-1 to TRBJ2-1; D is perhaps TRBD1 (6 bases). Trimming cost V 5 bases and J 2 bases, with 14 bases left between them. This CDR3 is built from 15 residues. Germline assignment: CDR1 SGHRS and CDR2 YFSETQ. CDR3 nucleotide sequence: TGCGCCAGCAGTACGACAGGATTCACCTACAATGAGCAGTTCTTC. Translated: CASSTTGFTYNEQFF. The full variable domain, in which reference TRBV5-1 and TRBJ2-1 provide the parts outside the CDR3, is KAGVTQTPRYLIKTRGQQVTLSCSPISGHRSVSWYQQTPGQGLQFLFEYFSETQRNKGNFPGRFSGRQFSNSRSEMNVSTLELGDSALYLCASSTTGFTYNEQFFGPGTRLTVL.

The chain has TRBV7-9 and TRBJ1-2; 7 bases align to TRBD1. The CDR3 runs 12 residues. V dropped 7 bases and J dropped 6; count of bases not matched to a gene: 5. Per the germline V gene, CDR1 is SEHNR and CDR2 is FQNEAQ (reference sequence). The CDR3: CASTRDRDGYTF. DNA for the CDR3: TGTGCCAGCACTAGAGACAGGGATGGCTACACCTTC.

This CDR3 is CASSDSEQGYNEQFF. For the CDR3, the DNA is TGTGCCAGCAGTGACTCGGAACAGGGGTACAATGAGCAGTTCTTC. The chain joins TRBV6-4 to TRBJ2-1; 7 nucleotides match TRBD1. CDR1 is MRHNA and CDR2 is SNTAGT in the germline V gene. The CDR3 covers 15 residues. With V trimmed by 0 bases and J by 4 bases, 3 bases remained unmatched.

The rearrangement joins TRBV9 to TRBJ2-2; 7 nucleotides align to TRBD1. In germline, CDR1 is SGDLS, CDR2 YYNGEE. V lost 4 bases, J lost 6 bases, and 6 bases stayed unmatched. The CDR3 contains 14 residues. The CDR3 bases are TGTGCCAGCAGCCAAACAGGGGTTGCCGGGGAGCTGTTTTTT. Translation gives CASSQTGVAGELFF. The full variable domain, completed using reference TRBV9 and TRBJ2-2, is DSGVTQTPKHLITATGQRVTLRCSPRSGDLSVYWYQQSLDQGLQFLIQYYNGEERAKGNILERFSAQQFPDLHSELNLSSLELGDSALYFCASSQTGVAGELFFGEGSRLTVL.

This sequence joins TRBV27 and TRBJ2-2; D might be TRBD2 (5 bases). The germline V gene encodes CDR1 MNHEY and CDR2 SMNVEV (reference sequence). The V end lost 8 bases, the J end lost 2 bases, and 9 bases lay between the germline ends. The CDR3 totals 13 residues. The CDR3 DNA sequence: TGTGCCAGCGGTGGAGGCAACACCGGGGAGCTGTTTTTT. Its translation: CASGGGNTGELFF.

This clone has a single count. The chain combines TRBV20-1 with TRBJ2-1; tentatively, D is TRBD1 (6 bases). The CDR3 is 11 amino acids. CDR1 is DFQATT, CDR2 SNEGSKA, per germline (reference sequence). V was trimmed by 6 bases and J by 7 bases, leaving 10 bases between them. CDR3 nucleotide sequence: TGCAGTGCGAGCAGGGGAAATGAGCAGTTCTTC. Translation: CSASRGNEQFF.

V gene TRBV10-2 combines with J gene TRBJ1-2; a possible D gene is TRBD1 (6 bases). The CDR3 consists of 14 residues. The V end was cut by 2 bases, the J end by 4 bases, with 11 bases between. Per the germline V gene, CDR1 is WSHSY and CDR2 is SAAADI. DNA for the CDR3: TGCGCCAGCAGTGAGACCACGGACAGCTATGGCTACACCTTC. This translates into CASSETTDSYGYTF.

The V call is TRBV19, the J call TRBJ2-5; D is perhaps TRBD1 (5 bases). The CDR3 length is 12 residues. From germline, CDR1 is LNHDA and CDR2 SQIVND (reference sequence). Trimming left V 5 bases short and J 5 bases short, with 9 bases between. The CDR3 here is CASSYRRETQYF. The DNA for the CDR3 is TGTGCCAGTAGTTACAGGCGGGAGACCCAGTACTTC.

The chain has TRBV5-1 and TRBJ2-2, with a possible D match to TRBD1 (6 bases). This CDR3 is 15 amino acids long. V was shortened by 4 bases and J by 6 bases, with 16 bases between the two germline ends. CDR1 and CDR2 from the germline V gene are SGHRS and YFSETQ. The CDR3 region has the DNA TGCGCCAGCAGCAGAACAGGGATGGGGGCCGGGGAGCTGTTTTTT. This gives the protein CASSRTGMGAGELFF.

The genes are TRBV7-9 and TRBJ2-1; 9 bases are shared with TRBD1. This CDR3 is 15 amino acids long. The germline gives CDR1 SEHNR, CDR2 FQNEAQ (reference sequence). V shed 1 base and J 4 bases; nucleotides not matched to a gene: 2. The CDR3 is CASSLGDRDYNEQFF. The CDR3 region has the DNA TGTGCCAGCAGCTTAGGGGACAGGGATTACAATGAGCAGTTCTTC.

With regard to this clone: This same CDR3 is encoded by further DNA sequences in the sample. The genes are TRBV18 and TRBJ2-1; 9 nucleotides match TRBD2. CDR1 KGHSH and CDR2 LQKENI come from the germline V gene. Trimming removed 4 bases from V and 0 bases from J; junction bases left unmatched: 7. The CDR3 totals 17 residues. As DNA, the CDR3 is TGTGCCAGCTCACTGTCGACTAGCGGTAGCTCCTACAATGAGCAGTTCTTC. Translating it yields CASSLSTSGSSYNEQFF.

The V call is TRBV6-5, the J call TRBJ2-5; D might be TRBD1 (5 bases). The CDR3 runs 14 residues. From germline, CDR1 is MNHEY and CDR2 SVGAGI. Between the trimmed V and J ends, which lost 2 bases and 6 bases, there was a span of 13 bases. In DNA form, the CDR3 reads TGTGCCAGCAGTTACGCAGGGCTTTCACAGACCCAGTACTTC. Encoded protein: CASSYAGLSQTQYF.

This chain joins TRBV5-6 and TRBJ2-6, with a tentative D call TRBD1 (5 bases). CDR3 length equals 14 residues. Germline CDR1 is SGHDT and CDR2 is YYEEEE. V dropped 7 bases and J dropped 4 bases, with 12 bases sitting between them. Written as DNA, the CDR3 is TGTGCCAGCGGGGCAGGGAACGGGGCCAACGTCCTGACTTTC. Translating gives CASGAGNGANVLTF.

This clone was seen once. The J gene is TRBJ2-7, the V gene TRBV4-2; 9 nucleotides line up with TRBD1. This CDR3 comprises 16 residues. The germline CDR1 and CDR2 sequences are LGHNA and YNFKEQ. Trimming removed 5 bases from V and 6 bases from J; junction bases left unmatched: 14. For the CDR3, the DNA is TGTGCCAGCAGCTGGGGTGTCGGGACAGGGAGGAGCGAGCAGTACTTC. This translates into CASSWGVGTGRSEQYF.

About this clone itself: One end of the junction does not line up with germline, which may come from a read error. This chain joins TRBV19 and TRBJ2-2; tentative D call: TRBD2 (6 bases). Germline CDR1 and CDR2: LNHDA and SQIVND (reference sequence). The CDR3 has 15 residues. CDR3 nucleotides: TGTGCCAGTAGGATAGGGACTGCTCAGAGGGGGGAGCTGTTTTTT. Protein: CASRIGTAQRGELFF.